The rows below give T cell receptor beta chains drawn from one sample of a study of spatial heterogeneity in lung cancer. TCRdb passed the 5' RACE reads through MiXCR, listing each CDR3 protein once. Of just under 45,000 distinct CDR3 sequences in the sample, 20% to 25% were seen once. The sequencing here drew on PBMCs, taken at follow-up. These receptors all come from a female donor with early-stage non-small cell lung cancer. Each CDR3 is given with its conserved first and last residue. Fields, in order: V gene, CDR3 length, D gene, J gene, clone size, CDR3 protein, CDR3 DNA. The D gene is left open where the match is weak. For some rows the clone size is stated as once, few or many, or as a class when expanded; others skip it.

v_call: TRBV11-2
cdr3_length: 15
d_call: TRBD2
j_call: TRBJ2-5
clone_size: many
cdr3_aa: CASSFLAGEVETQYF
cdr3_nt: TGTGCCAGCAGCTTCTTGGCGGGAGAGGTAGAGACCCAGTACTTC

v_call: TRBV3-1
cdr3_length: 15
d_call: -
j_call: TRBJ2-2
clone_size: few
cdr3_aa: CASSQDRGDTGELFF
cdr3_nt: TGTGCCAGCAGCCAAGACAGGGGCGACACCGGGGAGCTGTTTTTT

v_call: TRBV7-7
cdr3_length: 15
d_call: -
j_call: TRBJ2-5
clone_size: few
cdr3_aa: CASSQLVAVQETQYF
cdr3_nt: TGTGCTAGCAGCCAGTTGGTTGCGGTCCAAGAGACCCAGTACTTC

v_call: TRBV5-1
cdr3_length: 14
d_call: -
j_call: TRBJ2-2
clone_size: few
cdr3_aa: CASSQDGNTGELFF
cdr3_nt: TGCGCCAGCAGCCAGGACGGGAACACCGGGGAGCTGTTTTTT

v_call: TRBV30
cdr3_length: 15
d_call: TRBD2
j_call: TRBJ2-2
clone_size: few
cdr3_aa: CAWIGGGWRAGELFF
cdr3_nt: TGTGCCTGGATCGGCGGGGGGTGGAGAGCCGGGGAGCTGTTTTTT

v_call: TRBV5-5
cdr3_length: 16
d_call: TRBD2
j_call: TRBJ2-3
clone_size: many
cdr3_aa: CASSLIAGAITDTQYF
cdr3_nt: TGTGCCAGCAGCTTGATTGCGGGAGCAATCACAGATACGCAGTATTTT

v_call: TRBV18
cdr3_length: 13
d_call: -
j_call: TRBJ2-5
clone_size: few
cdr3_aa: CASSPNAEETQYF
cdr3_nt: TGTGCCAGCTCACCAAACGCCGAAGAGACCCAGTACTTC

v_call: TRBV29-1
cdr3_length: 14
d_call: -
j_call: TRBJ2-1
clone_size: many
cdr3_aa: CSTTLGHTYNEQFF
cdr3_nt: TGCAGCACGACATTAGGGCATACCTACAATGAGCAGTTCTTC

v_call: TRBV27
cdr3_length: 15
d_call: -
j_call: TRBJ1-5
clone_size: few
cdr3_aa: CASREGVYSNQPQHF
cdr3_nt: TGTGCCAGCAGGGAGGGGGTATATAGCAATCAGCCCCAGCATTTT

v_call: TRBV10-3
cdr3_length: 15
d_call: TRBD2
j_call: TRBJ2-1
clone_size: many
cdr3_aa: CAISAVLRESHEQFF
cdr3_nt: TGTGCCATCAGTGCGGTTCTGCGGGAGAGTCATGAGCAGTTCTTC

v_call: TRBV28
cdr3_length: 12
d_call: -
j_call: TRBJ1-1
clone_size: -
cdr3_aa: CASSLTGVEAFF
cdr3_nt: TGTGCCAGCAGTTTGACCGGGGTTGAAGCTTTCTTT

v_call: TRBV7-3
cdr3_length: 14
d_call: -
j_call: TRBJ1-1
clone_size: -
cdr3_aa: CASSPLASGTEAFF
cdr3_nt: TGTGCCAGCAGCCCTCTCGCCTCGGGCACTGAAGCTTTCTTT

v_call: TRBV7-9
cdr3_length: 12
d_call: -
j_call: TRBJ2-5
clone_size: many
cdr3_aa: CASSPQGETQYF
cdr3_nt: TGTGCCAGCAGCCCCCAAGGGGAGACCCAGTACTTC

v_call: TRBV24-1
cdr3_length: 12
d_call: -
j_call: TRBJ2-5
clone_size: many
cdr3_aa: CATSAGGETQYF
cdr3_nt: TGTGCCACCAGTGCGGGCGGGGAGACCCAGTACTTC

v_call: TRBV10-3
cdr3_length: 13
d_call: -
j_call: TRBJ1-1
clone_size: many
cdr3_aa: CAISETGTTEAFF
cdr3_nt: TGTGCCATCAGTGAAACAGGGACCACTGAAGCTTTCTTT

v_call: TRBV4-1
cdr3_length: 16
d_call: TRBD1
j_call: TRBJ2-1
clone_size: -
cdr3_aa: CASSQPTQGARNEQFF
cdr3_nt: TGCGCCAGCAGCCAGCCAACCCAGGGGGCAAGGAATGAGCAGTTCTTC

v_call: TRBV27
cdr3_length: 13
d_call: -
j_call: TRBJ2-1
clone_size: many
cdr3_aa: CASSSGTYNEQFF
cdr3_nt: TGTGCCAGCAGTTCCGGGACCTACAATGAGCAGTTCTTC

v_call: TRBV12-3/TRBV12-4
cdr3_length: 15
d_call: -
j_call: TRBJ1-1
clone_size: -
cdr3_aa: CASSPTPGGYAEAFF
cdr3_nt: TGTGCCAGCAGTCCTACCCCCGGGGGGTACGCTGAAGCTTTCTTT

v_call: TRBV7-9
cdr3_length: 13
d_call: -
j_call: TRBJ2-7
clone_size: -
cdr3_aa: CASSFTRVYEQYF
cdr3_nt: TGTGCCAGCAGCTTCACCAGGGTCTACGAGCAGTACTTC

v_call: TRBV7-6
cdr3_length: 14
d_call: -
j_call: TRBJ1-2
clone_size: few
cdr3_aa: CASSRDVGDYGYTF
cdr3_nt: TGTGCCAGCAGCCGGGACGTAGGGGACTATGGCTACACCTTC

v_call: TRBV11-3
cdr3_length: 16
d_call: TRBD2
j_call: TRBJ2-3
clone_size: -
cdr3_aa: CASSPAYSGIPDTQYF
cdr3_nt: TGTGCCAGCAGCCCCGCTTACAGCGGGATCCCGGATACGCAGTATTTT